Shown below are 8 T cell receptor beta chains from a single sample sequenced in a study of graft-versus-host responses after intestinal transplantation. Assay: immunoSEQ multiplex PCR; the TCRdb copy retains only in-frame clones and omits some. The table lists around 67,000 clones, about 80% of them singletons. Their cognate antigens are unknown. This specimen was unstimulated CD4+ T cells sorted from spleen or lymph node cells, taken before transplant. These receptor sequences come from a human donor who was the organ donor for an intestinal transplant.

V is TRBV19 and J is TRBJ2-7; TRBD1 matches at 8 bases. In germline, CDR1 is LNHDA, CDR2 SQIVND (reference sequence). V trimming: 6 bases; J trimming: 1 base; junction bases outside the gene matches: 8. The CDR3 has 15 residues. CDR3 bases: TGTGCCAGTAGCCAGACAGGGGCATCATCCTACGAGCAGTACGTC. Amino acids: CASSQTGASSYEQYV.

The CDR3 DNA reads as TGTGCCAGCAGTACCACGGGGGATCAGCCCCAGCATTTT. Translation gives CASSTTGDQPQHF. The chain is built from TRBV6-1 and TRBJ1-5, with a possible D match to TRBD1 (5 bases). Trimming took 5 bases from V and 5 from J, leaving 10 bases between them. CDR1 MNHNS and CDR2 SASEGT come from the germline V gene. The CDR3 consists of 13 residues.

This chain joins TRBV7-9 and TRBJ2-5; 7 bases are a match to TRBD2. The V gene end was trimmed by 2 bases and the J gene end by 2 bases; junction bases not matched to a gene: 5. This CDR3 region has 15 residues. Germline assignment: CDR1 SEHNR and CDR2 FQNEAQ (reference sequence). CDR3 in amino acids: CASSLWAGVQETQYF. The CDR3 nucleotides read TGTGCCAGCAGCTTATGGGCGGGGGTACAAGAGACCCAGTACTTC.

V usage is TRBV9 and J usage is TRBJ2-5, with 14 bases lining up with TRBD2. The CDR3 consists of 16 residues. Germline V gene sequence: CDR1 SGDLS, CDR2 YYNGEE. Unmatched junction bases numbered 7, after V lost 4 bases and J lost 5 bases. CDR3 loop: CASSPWGTSGGETQYF. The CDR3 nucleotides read TGTGCCAGCAGCCCCTGGGGGACTAGCGGGGGCGAGACCCAGTACTTC.

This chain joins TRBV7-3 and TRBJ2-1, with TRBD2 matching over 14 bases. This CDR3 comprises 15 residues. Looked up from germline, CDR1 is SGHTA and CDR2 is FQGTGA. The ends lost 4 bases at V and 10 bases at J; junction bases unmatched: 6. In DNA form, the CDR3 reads TGTGCCAGCAGCTGGACTAGCGGGGGGTTCGGGGAGCAGTTCTTC. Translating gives CASSWTSGGFGEQFF.

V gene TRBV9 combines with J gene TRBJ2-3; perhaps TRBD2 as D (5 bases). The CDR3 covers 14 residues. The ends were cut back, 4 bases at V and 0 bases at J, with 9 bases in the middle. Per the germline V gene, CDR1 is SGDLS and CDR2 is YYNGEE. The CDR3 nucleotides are TGTGCCAGCAGCAGGACTCCTAGCACAGATACGCAGTATTTT. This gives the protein CASSRTPSTDTQYF. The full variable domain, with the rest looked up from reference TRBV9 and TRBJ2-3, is DSGVTQTPKHLITATGQRVTLRCSPRSGDLSVYWYQQSLDQGLQFLIQYYNGEERAKGNILERFSAQQFPDLHSELNLSSLELGDSALYFCASSRTPSTDTQYFGPGTRLTVL.

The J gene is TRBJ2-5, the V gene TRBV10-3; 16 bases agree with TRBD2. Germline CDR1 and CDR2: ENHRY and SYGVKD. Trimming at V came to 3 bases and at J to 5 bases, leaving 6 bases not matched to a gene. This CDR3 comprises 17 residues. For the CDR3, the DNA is TGTGCCATCAGTGACGAAGGGACTAGCGGGGGGGTTGAGACCCAGTACTTC. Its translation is CAISDEGTSGGVETQYF.

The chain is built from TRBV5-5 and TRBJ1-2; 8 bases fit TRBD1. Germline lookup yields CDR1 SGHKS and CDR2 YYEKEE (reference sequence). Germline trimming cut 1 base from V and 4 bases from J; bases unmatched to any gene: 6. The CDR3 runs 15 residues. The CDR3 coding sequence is TGTGCCAGCAGCTTGCAGGGGGCGGAGGGCTATGGCTACACCTTC. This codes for CASSLQGAEGYGYTF. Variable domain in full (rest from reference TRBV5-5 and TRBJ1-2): DAGVTQSPTHLIKTRGQQVTLRCSPISGHKSVSWYQQVLGQGPQFIFQYYEKEERGRGNFPDRFSARQFPNYSSELNVNALLLGDSALYLCASSLQGAEGYGYTFGSGTRLTVV.